Shown below are 20 T cell receptor beta chains from a single sample sequenced in a study of CD8 T cells in ankylosing spondylitis. A single record per CDR3 protein comes from TCRdb applying MiXCR to the 5' RACE reads. The sample has a few hundred thousand distinct CDR3 sequences; around 20% are singletons. The source material was blood, either unsorted or a sorted T cell fraction (not recorded which). The receptors stem from a male donor with ankylosing spondylitis or in good health (not recorded which).

The chain has TRBV5-1 and TRBJ2-1; TRBD2 matches at 12 bases. Germline-derived CDR1 and CDR2 are SGHRS and YFSETQ. The CDR3 consists of 16 residues. V lost 0 bases to trimming and J lost 3 bases; unmatched junction nucleotides: 1. In nucleotides, the CDR3 is TGCGCCAGCAGCTTGGCGACTAGCGGGGGCTACAATGAGCAGTTCTTC. Translated, it gives CASSLATSGGYNEQFF. The full variable domain, rest sourced from reference TRBV5-1 and TRBJ2-1, is KAGVTQTPRYLIKTRGQQVTLSCSPISGHRSVSWYQQTPGQGLQFLFEYFSETQRNKGNFPGRFSGRQFSNSRSEMNVSTLELGDSALYLCASSLATSGGYNEQFFGPGTRLTVL.

This chain connects TRBV9 to TRBJ2-3; 12 bases line up with TRBD2. Germline V gene sequence: CDR1 SGDLS, CDR2 YYNGEE. This CDR3 has 16 amino acids. The junction had 3 bases not matched to a gene; V was cut back by 0 bases and J by 4 bases. The CDR3 reads CASSVVPSGRADTQYF. The CDR3 coding sequence is TGTGCCAGCAGCGTAGTACCTAGCGGGAGGGCAGATACGCAGTATTTT.

This sequence joins TRBV5-1 and TRBJ2-1, with 11 nucleotides matching TRBD1. The V gene end was trimmed by 3 bases and the J gene end by 3 bases; junction bases not matched to a gene: 2. The CDR3 is 15 amino acids. Germline-derived CDR1 and CDR2 are SGHRS and YFSETQ. The CDR3 is CASSSGTGGYNEQFF. The CDR3 bases are TGCGCCAGCAGCTCCGGGACAGGGGGCTACAATGAGCAGTTCTTC. The variable domain in full, completed from reference TRBV5-1 and TRBJ2-1, reads KAGVTQTPRYLIKTRGQQVTLSCSPISGHRSVSWYQQTPGQGLQFLFEYFSETQRNKGNFPGRFSGRQFSNSRSEMNVSTLELGDSALYLCASSSGTGGYNEQFFGPGTRLTVL.

The rearrangement links TRBV15 to TRBJ2-3; tentative D call: TRBD2 (6 bases). Per the germline V gene, CDR1 is LNHNV and CDR2 is YYDKDF (reference sequence). CDR3 length: 16 residues. Trimming removed 4 bases at V and 6 bases at J, with 20 bases between. The CDR3 coding sequence is TGTGCCACCAGCACCCAGAGAGAGGGCGGGACGGATACGCAGTATTTT. Encoded protein: CATSTQREGGTDTQYF.

The gene calls are TRBV29-1 and TRBJ2-3; 11 bases align to TRBD1. Germline V lookup: CDR1 SQVTM, CDR2 ANQGSEA. The CDR3 is 15 residues long. J gave up 0 bases and V 4 bases, and 3 bases lay outside the gene matches. The CDR3 DNA is TGCAGCGTTGTAGGGACAGGGGGGAGCACAGATACGCAGTATTTT. It specifies CSVVGTGGSTDTQYF.

This clonotype was detected a few times. The chain joins TRBV28 to TRBJ1-1; D is ambiguous. In germline, CDR1 is MDHEN, CDR2 SYDVKM. Trimming stripped 5 bases from V and 4 bases from J, with 8 bases between. The CDR3 is 12 residues long. The CDR3 region is CASSQGLTEAFF. In DNA, the CDR3 is TGTGCCAGCAGTCAAGGGCTCACTGAAGCTTTCTTT. Looking up the rest from reference TRBV28 and TRBJ1-1 gives the full variable domain: DVKVTQSSRYLVKRTGEKVFLECVQDMDHENMFWYRQDPGLGLRLIYFSYDVKMKEKGDIPEGYSVSREKKERFSLILESASTNQTSMYLCASSQGLTEAFFGQGTRLTVV.

This clonotype was counted between two and nine times. The genes are TRBV10-2 and TRBJ2-7; D may be TRBD2 (8 bases). V was cut by 2 bases and J by 2 bases, with 13 bases left in between. Germline V lookup: CDR1 WSHSY, CDR2 SAAADI. The CDR3 sequence is 15 residues long. The CDR3 coding sequence is TGCGCCAGCAGTGAGCGACAGGGACTAGCCTACGAGCAGTACGTC. Translation: CASSERQGLAYEQYV.

The rearrangement uses TRBV12-3 or TRBV12-4 and TRBJ2-7; 9 bases align to TRBD2. V lost 7 bases to trimming and J lost 3 bases; unmatched junction nucleotides: 7. The CDR3 sequence is 14 residues long. CDR3 DNA: TGTGCCAGCAAATTGACTAGCGGAGACTACGAGCAGTACGTC. Translated, it gives CASKLTSGDYEQYV.

This clonotype has more than one count but fewer than ten. V is TRBV7-6 and J is TRBJ2-3; 11 bases line up with TRBD2. CDR1 is SGHVS, CDR2 FNYEAQ, per germline. This CDR3 comprises 16 residues. Trimming took 4 bases from V and 3 from J; bases not matched to a gene: 6. The CDR3 DNA reads TGTGCCAGCAGCTCCCTTAGCGGGGGGGCGACAGATACGCAGTATTTT. Protein: CASSSLSGGATDTQYF. Based on the CDR3 plus reference TRBV7-6 and TRBJ2-3, the full variable domain is GAGVSQSPRYKVTKRGQDVALRCDPISGHVSLYWYRQALGQGPEFLTYFNYEAQQDKSGLPNDRFSAERPEGSISTLTIQRTEQRDSAMYRCASSSLSGGATDTQYFGPGTRLTVL.

J is TRBJ1-5 and V is TRBV12-3 or TRBV12-4; 7 nucleotides agree with TRBD1. This CDR3 is built from 14 residues. With 4 bases clipped from V and 6 bases from J, the junction kept 6 bases outside the gene matches. The CDR3 is CASSSTGWGQPQHF. Written as DNA, the CDR3 is TGTGCCAGCAGTTCGACAGGGTGGGGTCAGCCCCAGCATTTT.

This clonotype was counted only a few times. The chain links TRBV5-1 to TRBJ1-1; 9 positions match TRBD1. V shed 5 bases and J 3 bases; nucleotides not matched to a gene: 11. From germline, CDR1 is SGHRS and CDR2 YFSETQ. This CDR3 has 16 residues. CDR3 sequence (DNA): TGCGCCAGCAGTCGGACAGGGGCCAATTTGGACACTGAAGCTTTCTTT. This translates into CASSRTGANLDTEAFF.

V usage is TRBV18 and J usage is TRBJ2-5; D unclear. Trimming removed 5 bases at V and 6 bases at J, with 4 bases between. CDR1 and CDR2 from the germline V gene are KGHSH and LQKENI. The length of the CDR3 is 10 residues. CDR3 sequence reads: CASSDQTQYF. The DNA for the CDR3 is TGTGCCAGCTCAGACCAGACCCAGTACTTC.

The V and J genes are TRBV7-2 and TRBJ2-2, with D tentatively TRBD2 (5 bases). The CDR3 contains 13 residues. Trimming pared 2 bases from V and 6 bases from J, leaving 7 bases between. From germline, CDR1 is SGHTA and CDR2 FQGNSA. The CDR3 spells CASSLHGAGELFF. The CDR3 DNA reads TGTGCCAGCAGCTTACACGGGGCCGGGGAGCTGTTTTTT. The complete variable domain, with remaining parts taken from reference TRBV7-2 and TRBJ2-2, reads GAGVSQSPSNKVTEKGKDVELRCDPISGHTALYWYRQSLGQGLEFLIYFQGNSAPDKSGLPSDRFSAERTGGSVSTLTIQRTQQEDSAVYLCASSLHGAGELFFGEGSRLTVL.

The V and J genes are TRBV3-1 and TRBJ1-6; a possible D gene is TRBD1 (6 bases). V gave up 8 bases and J gave up 9 bases, with 17 bases separating them. The CDR3 contains 14 residues. Germline V gives CDR1 LGHDT, CDR2 YNNKEL (reference sequence). CDR3 sequence (DNA): TGTGCCAGCCGACAAGCGGGGGCGACTTCACCCCTCCACTTT. Its translation is CASRQAGATSPLHF.

The sample holds a few counts of this clonotype. The chain carries TRBV29-1 and TRBJ1-2; D uncertain. The CDR3 spans 12 residues. Germline V gene sequence: CDR1 SQVTM, CDR2 ANQGSEA. The V end was cut by 2 bases, the J end by 8 bases, with 12 bases between. CDR3 nucleotides: TGCAGCGTTGAATCCGGACTATGGGGCTACACCTTC. The encoded protein is CSVESGLWGYTF.

This clonotype was seen a handful of times. The chain employs TRBV7-3 and TRBJ2-1, with D tentatively TRBD2 (5 bases). CDR3 length: 16 amino acids. Germline loops: CDR1 SGHTA, CDR2 FQGTGA. V was pared by 5 bases and J by 2 bases, with 16 bases between. CDR3 sequence reads: CASSPWSSRPYNEQFF. CDR3 bases: TGTGCCAGCAGCCCGTGGTCTAGCAGACCCTACAATGAGCAGTTCTTC.

This sequence joins TRBV6-5 and TRBJ2-5, with D perhaps matching TRBD2 (5 bases). Trimming cost V 0 bases and J 1 base, with 9 bases left between them. The CDR3 totals 15 residues. Germline values: CDR1 MNHEY, CDR2 SVGAGI. CDR3 sequence: CASSYSRGFQETQYF. CDR3 DNA: TGTGCCAGCAGTTACTCGAGAGGGTTCCAAGAGACCCAGTACTTC.

The J gene is TRBJ2-5, the V gene TRBV12-3 or TRBV12-4; TRBD2 aligns across 12 bases. The CDR3 consists of 15 residues. The J segment lost 5 bases and the V segment lost 5 bases, leaving 6 bases of the junction unmatched. The CDR3 bases are TGTGCCAGCAGTACCCGGACTAGCGGGACGGAGACCCAGTACTTC. Its translation is CASSTRTSGTETQYF.

As to this clonotype: Germline is not matched at one junction end, which may reflect a read error. This chain connects TRBV12-3 or TRBV12-4 to TRBJ2-1; a possible D gene is TRBD2 (7 bases). This CDR3 has 16 residues. The CDR3 reads CASSSGGLGTYNKQFF. CDR3 DNA sequence: TGTGCCAGCAGTTCCGGGGGGCTAGGGACATACAATAAGCAGTTCTTC.

The chain couples TRBV3-1 to TRBJ1-2; 7 bases are shared with TRBD1. Trimming at V came to 2 bases and at J to 7 bases, leaving 7 bases not matched to a gene. From germline, CDR1 is LGHDT and CDR2 YNNKEL (reference sequence). The CDR3 extends over 14 amino acids. CDR3 sequence reads: CASSQRGGTVGYTF. As DNA, the CDR3 is TGTGCCAGCAGCCAAAGGGGAGGGACAGTTGGCTACACCTTC.